This T cell receptor (beta chain) comes out of a study of cytomegalovirus exposure and HLA in healthy donors. This clone is a singleton in its sample. Per the germline V gene, CDR1 is LNHNV and CDR2 is YYDKDF (reference sequence). The CDR3 has 13 residues. V lost 0 bases and J lost 15, with 15 bases in between. TCRdb's table, derived via immunoSEQ multiplex PCR, lists solely in-frame clones and lacks some. The sample lists 120,000 or so clones, about 90% occurring once. Sequences were obtained from PBMCs. This clonotype was sampled from a woman aged 18-29 years in good health and CMV-seronegative. The V and J genes are TRBV15 and TRBJ1-5; D unresolved. CDR3 region: CATSRDRPFPRHF. The CDR3 nucleotides read TGTGCCACCAGCAGAGATCGCCCGTTCCCGCGGCATTTT.